This T cell receptor (beta chain) appears in the sequencing data of a study of ipilimumab plus nivolumab after autologous stem cell transplantation. The germline V and J ends were trimmed by 7 bases and 3 bases, with 13 bases remaining between them. The germline V gene encodes CDR1 SNHLY and CDR2 FYNNEI. This CDR3 is 13 amino acids long. This clone was counted once. Method: immunoSEQ multiplex PCR; TCRdb's copy keeps in-frame clones and lacks some. The table has around 15,000 clones, around four fifths seen once. The starting material was PBMCs, obtained in a trial of ipilimumab plus nivolumab as post-transplant consolidation. The sequence came from a male donor with diffuse large B-cell lymphoma. The chain combines TRBV2 with TRBJ2-7, with D maybe TRBD1 (5 bases). CDR3 sequence (DNA): TGTGCCAGCACAGCTCCAGGGCTCTACGAGCAGTACTTC. Amino acids: CASTAPGLYEQYF.